Below, one TCR beta chain is given with its context. Its antigen remains unknown. The data were obtained in a study of OX40 agonist ivuxolimab in advanced cancers. Using immunoSEQ multiplex PCR, the repertoire was profiled, and TCRdb retains in-frame clones only, with some absent. This sample has fewer than 20,000 clones, with around nine tenths found just once. V lost 2 bases to trimming and J lost 3 bases, with 14 bases between them. The CDR3 spans 15 residues. From germline, CDR1 is MNHEY and CDR2 SVGAGI. Study results and limitations: At 0.1 to 3.0 mg/kg, clonal expansion of CD4+ and CD8+ blood T cells had occurred by week 6.

This TCR came from an adult with an advanced solid tumor such as melanoma, head and neck, liver or kidney cancer. Sequenced material: CD4+ or CD8+ T cells sorted from blood, taken in a trial of the OX40 agonist ivuxolimab. The V gene is TRBV6-5, the J gene TRBJ2-7; D may be TRBD1 or TRBD2 (7 bases each). CDR3 loop: CASSYETGRGYEQYF. CDR3 nucleotides: TGTGCCAGCAGTTACGAGACAGGGAGGGGCTACGAGCAGTACTTC.